These 28 T cell receptor beta chains share one sample of origin, sequenced in a study of T cells in Graves' hyperthyroidism and ophthalmopathy. Researchers amplified the TCR beta CDR3 regions from RNA transcripts. Researchers ran a first-round RT-PCR on the TCR CDR3 using the HTBI primer set. TCRdb analysed the multiplex PCR reads with MiXCR anew, one entry per CDR3 protein. The repertoire has roughly 600,000 distinct CDR3 sequences, more than 14% of them found once; the top ten carry around an eighth. Sequenced: blood. The receptors here all came from a woman aged 45 to 65 with Graves' ophthalmopathy.

This clonotype was observed many times. V and J are TRBV28 and TRBJ1-3, with D possibly TRBD1 on 5 matching bases. Germline V gives CDR1 MDHEN, CDR2 SYDVKM. This CDR3 is 14 amino acids long. Trimming took 7 bases from V and 0 from J, leaving 10 bases between them. The CDR3 region is CASNHRNSGNTIYF. The CDR3 nucleotides read TGTGCCAGCAACCACAGGAACTCTGGAAACACCATATATTTT. Together with reference TRBV28 and TRBJ1-3, the CDR3 gives the full variable domain: DVKVTQSSRYLVKRTGEKVFLECVQDMDHENMFWYRQDPGLGLRLIYFSYDVKMKEKGDIPEGYSVSREKKERFSLILESASTNQTSMYLCASNHRNSGNTIYFGEGSWLTVV.

The chain links TRBV7-3 to TRBJ2-7, with 11 bases matching TRBD1. The CDR3 has 14 amino acids. Germline lookup yields CDR1 SGHTA and CDR2 FQGTGA. Trimming removed 5 bases from V and 7 bases from J; junction bases left unmatched: 7. The CDR3 reads CASSAGQGALEQYF. The CDR3 nucleotides are TGTGCCAGCAGCGCAGGACAGGGGGCGCTGGAGCAGTACTTC.

The sample holds many counts of this clonotype. The chain joins TRBV27 to TRBJ2-5; 9 nucleotides agree with TRBD1. The CDR3 contains 20 residues. Trimming at V came to 6 bases and at J to 5 bases, leaving 25 bases not matched to a gene. CDR1 is MNHEY and CDR2 is SMNVEV in the germline V gene (reference sequence). CDR3 loop: CASSVWFGDRDRVQSETQYF. DNA of the CDR3: TGTGCCAGCAGCGTTTGGTTCGGGGACCGGGACAGGGTACAGTCGGAGACCCAGTACTTC.

DNA for the CDR3: TGTGCCAGCAGTTTATGGAGAACAAGCAGCTCCTACGAGCAGTACTTC. This gives the protein CASSLWRTSSSYEQYF. The chain couples TRBV28 to TRBJ2-7; no reliable D call. Germline V gene lookup returns CDR1 MDHEN and CDR2 SYDVKM. The CDR3 consists of 16 residues. The V and J ends lost 0 bases and 0 bases respectively, with 12 bases between them.

This clonotype was counted between two and nine times. This chain connects TRBV15 to TRBJ1-4; TRBD1 matches 7 bases. After removal of 3 bases from V and 4 bases from J, the junction contained 5 bases not matched to a gene. The CDR3 contains 15 residues. CDR1 and CDR2 from the germline V gene are LNHNV and YYDKDF (reference sequence). In DNA, the CDR3 is TGTGCCACCAGCAGTTCGACAGGGCTTAATGAAAAACTGTTTTTT. It yields the protein CATSSSTGLNEKLFF.

This clonotype was counted a few times. The rearrangement links TRBV24-1 to TRBJ1-1, with no clear D. The CDR3 is 13 residues long. Germline V lookup: CDR1 KGHDR, CDR2 SFDVKD. V lost 6 bases and J 3 bases, leaving 10 bases between the germline ends. This CDR3 is CATSLDGYTEAFF. CDR3 DNA: TGTGCCACCAGTCTGGACGGATACACTGAAGCTTTCTTT.

The table lists this clonotype with many counts. The gene calls are TRBV20-1 and TRBJ2-5; the D gene is possibly TRBD2 (6 bases). CDR1 and CDR2 (germline): DFQATT, SNEGSKA (reference sequence). V dropped 5 bases and J dropped 4 bases, with 17 bases sitting between them. The CDR3 has 14 amino acids. CDR3 residues: CSAPSGGRLETQYF. The CDR3 DNA reads as TGCAGTGCTCCCTCTGGAGGGAGATTAGAGACCCAGTACTTC.

This clonotype was picked up a small number of times. The CDR3 nucleotides read TGTGCCAGCAGTTATGGGCAGGGGACTGGCGGAGCTTTCTTT. Amino acid sequence: CASSYGQGTGGAFF. This chain uses TRBV6-1 with TRBJ1-1, with D perhaps matching TRBD1 (6 bases). V was trimmed by 5 bases and J by 10 bases, leaving 20 bases between them. Looked up from germline, CDR1 is MNHNS and CDR2 is SASEGT. The CDR3 runs to 14 residues.

This clonotype was detected a few times. The gene calls are TRBV19 and TRBJ1-1; D may be TRBD1 (5 bases). The CDR3 runs 15 residues. Trimming shortened V by 5 bases and J by 1 base, and 14 bases separated the two germline ends. Germline CDR1 is LNHDA and CDR2 is SQIVND (reference sequence). The chain's CDR3 is CASSPEGRGNTEAFF. CDR3 in DNA: TGTGCCAGTAGTCCCGAGGGGAGGGGGAACACTGAAGCTTTCTTT.

This clonotype was observed many times. The rearrangement joins TRBV27 to TRBJ2-7; possibly TRBD2 for D (5 bases). The CDR3 covers 13 residues. Germline V gene sequence: CDR1 MNHEY, CDR2 SMNVEV (reference sequence). Trimming pared 3 bases from V and 3 bases from J, leaving 9 bases between. CDR3 sequence reads: CASSFVEGYEQYF. The DNA for the CDR3 is TGTGCCAGCAGTTTCGTTGAGGGCTACGAGCAGTACTTC.

This chain links TRBV19 with TRBJ2-2; D gene uncertain. This CDR3 contains 15 residues. Germline assignment: CDR1 LNHDA and CDR2 SQIVND (reference sequence). V lost 4 bases and J 2 bases, leaving 11 bases between the germline ends. CDR3 nucleotide sequence: TGTGCCAGTAGTAGATTGTGGCCCAACACCGGGGAGCTGTTTTTT. Encoded protein: CASSRLWPNTGELFF.

Concerning this clonotype itself: It may be a read error: a sequence one base away is much more abundant. This sequence joins TRBV24-1 and TRBJ2-3, with unresolved D. V dropped 1 base and J dropped 2 bases, with 3 bases sitting between them. CDR1 and CDR2 (germline): KGHDR, SFDVKD. This CDR3 comprises 13 residues. The CDR3 is CATSDFPTDTQYF. CDR3 coding DNA: TGTGCCACCAGTGATTTCCCCACAGATACGCAGTATTTT.

This clonotype was observed at least ten times. This chain connects TRBV7-9 to TRBJ2-7, with 8 bases fitting TRBD2. The germline V gene has CDR1 SEHNR and CDR2 FQNEAQ (reference sequence). The length of the CDR3 is 13 residues. V was pared by 7 bases and J by 1 base, with 3 bases of the junction left unmatched. CDR3 amino acids: CASTLAGSYEQYF. The CDR3 nucleotides are TGTGCCAGCACCCTAGCGGGTTCCTACGAGCAGTACTTC.

V usage is TRBV5-6 and J usage is TRBJ1-3; possible D gene TRBD1, 5 bases. V was trimmed by 1 base and J by 3 bases, leaving 23 bases between them. The CDR3 has 19 residues. Germline CDR1 is SGHDT and CDR2 is YYEEEE. CDR3 nucleotide sequence: TGTGCCAGCAGCTTGTCGGCGTCGTGGGGCCGCTCTTTTGGAAACACCATATATTTT. Amino acid sequence: CASSLSASWGRSFGNTIYF.

Ten or more counts support this clonotype. This sequence joins TRBV15 and TRBJ2-1; D gene ambiguous. Trimming stripped 2 bases from V and 0 bases from J, with 2 bases between. CDR1 and CDR2 (germline): LNHNV, YYDKDF (reference sequence). CDR3 length equals 13 residues. The CDR3 DNA is TGTGCCACCAGCAGAAACTCCTACAATGAGCAGTTCTTC. Protein: CATSRNSYNEQFF. The full variable domain, completed using reference TRBV15 and TRBJ2-1, is DAMVIQNPRYQVTQFGKPVTLSCSQTLNHNVMYWYQQKSSQAPKLLFHYYDKDFNNEADTPDNFQSRRPNTSFCFLDIRSPGLGDTAMYLCATSRNSYNEQFFGPGTRLTVL.

This clonotype was seen repeatedly, ten times or more. The chain links TRBV5-1 to TRBJ1-1, with D possibly TRBD1 on 5 matching bases. The CDR3 contains 14 residues. The germline gives CDR1 SGHRS, CDR2 YFSETQ. Trimming shortened V by 3 bases and J by 3 bases, and 12 bases separated the two germline ends. This CDR3 reads CASSWTPQDTEAFF. The CDR3 bases are TGCGCCAGCAGCTGGACACCCCAAGACACTGAAGCTTTCTTT.

In its sample, this clonotype was seen many times. The chain employs TRBV12-5 and TRBJ2-1; 9 nucleotides agree with TRBD2. Trimming removed 10 bases from V and 10 bases from J; junction bases left unmatched: 23. CDR3 length: 17 amino acids. The germline gives CDR1 LGHNT, CDR2 FRNRAP. The CDR3 bases are TGTGCTACAATAATACCCGCCGTAGCGGGAGTTAGACGGGAGCAGTTCTTC. Translated, it gives CATIIPAVAGVRREQFF.

Many counts were recorded for this clonotype. The chain is built from TRBV5-1 and TRBJ2-1; tentatively, D is TRBD1 (7 bases). The CDR3 is made up of 14 amino acids. Trimming shortened V by 4 bases and J by 4 bases, and 12 bases separated the two germline ends. CDR1 is SGHRS and CDR2 is YFSETQ in the germline V gene. As DNA, the CDR3 is TGCGCCAGCAGCGGGGGGACAGCGTACAATGAGCAGTTCTTC. Translating gives CASSGGTAYNEQFF.

This clonotype has a count of ten or more. CDR3 amino acids: CASSLGIPSGRDTQYF. DNA for the CDR3: TGTGCCAGCAGCTTGGGGATACCTAGCGGGAGAGATACGCAGTATTTT. This chain connects TRBV5-4 to TRBJ2-3; 10 nucleotides align to TRBD2. Trimming removed 0 bases from V and 5 bases from J; junction bases left unmatched: 6. In germline, CDR1 is SGHNT, CDR2 YYREEE (reference sequence). This CDR3 is 16 amino acids long.

The table lists this clonotype with a count of one. The chain uses TRBV2 and TRBJ2-3, with D perhaps matching TRBD1 (6 bases). Germline V gene lookup returns CDR1 SNHLY and CDR2 FYNNEI. Deletions cut 2 bases from V and 2 bases from J, with 11 bases between. This CDR3 contains 15 residues. CDR3 DNA sequence: TGTGCCAGCAGTGAATCCAGGGGATACACAGATACGCAGTATTTT. Its translation: CASSESRGYTDTQYF. The full variable domain, its missing parts supplied by reference TRBV2 and TRBJ2-3, is EPEVTQTPSHQVTQMGQEVILRCVPISNHLYFYWYRQILGQKVEFLVSFYNNEISEKSEIFDDQFSVERPDGSNFTLKIRSTKLEDSAMYFCASSESRGYTDTQYFGPGTRLTVL.

This clonotype was counted many times. The chain has TRBV28 and TRBJ2-1; 7 bases match TRBD1. Per the germline V gene, CDR1 is MDHEN and CDR2 is SYDVKM. The CDR3 has 15 residues. V lost 5 bases and J lost 6; bases outside the gene matches: 10. CDR3 region: CASSPTGIGSNEQFF. As DNA, the CDR3 is TGTGCCAGCAGTCCGACAGGGATTGGGAGCAATGAGCAGTTCTTC.

Ten or more counts support this clonotype. CDR3 residues: CAWNPGAGELFF. The CDR3 nucleotides are TGTGCCTGGAATCCGGGGGCCGGGGAGCTGTTTTTT. This chain uses TRBV30 with TRBJ2-2, with D tentatively TRBD2 (6 bases). CDR1 GTSNPN and CDR2 SVGIG come from the germline V gene (reference sequence). Trimming pared 4 bases from V and 6 bases from J, leaving 9 bases between. This CDR3 comprises 12 residues.

This clonotype was counted between two and nine times. The chain combines TRBV29-1 with TRBJ2-1, with 14 bases aligning to TRBD2. This CDR3 contains 16 residues. Germline-derived CDR1 and CDR2 are SQVTM and ANQGSEA. Unmatched junction bases numbered 11, after V lost 7 bases and J lost 6 bases. The CDR3 spells CSGQTSGRAARNEQFF. The CDR3 coding sequence is TGCAGCGGTCAGACTAGCGGGAGGGCCGCCCGCAATGAGCAGTTCTTC.

This clonotype was counted only a few times. The chain carries TRBV9 and TRBJ2-1; 12 nucleotides match TRBD2. The CDR3 is 16 amino acids. CDR1 and CDR2 from the germline V gene are SGDLS and YYNGEE. With V trimmed by 3 bases and J by 7 bases, 8 bases remained unmatched. CDR3 bases: TGTGCCAGCAGCGCTGCCGGACTAGCGGGGCCGAATGAGCAGTTCTTC. Its translation is CASSAAGLAGPNEQFF.

This clonotype occurred a few times. V is TRBV27 and J is TRBJ1-5; D remains unclear. Germline CDR1 MNHEY, CDR2 SMNVEV (reference sequence). The CDR3 sequence is 14 residues long. Trimming shortened V by 5 bases and J by 0 bases, and 8 bases separated the two germline ends. The CDR3 spells CASSVTYSNQPQHF. The CDR3 nucleotides read TGTGCCAGCAGTGTAACCTATAGCAATCAGCCCCAGCATTTT.

The chain uses TRBV10-2 and TRBJ2-2; 9 bases align to TRBD2. Germline V lookup: CDR1 WSHSY, CDR2 SAAADI. After removal of 3 bases from V and 4 bases from J, the junction contained 3 bases not matched to a gene. The CDR3 is made up of 15 amino acids. The CDR3 protein is CASSDVAGVTGELFF. CDR3 sequence (DNA): TGCGCCAGCAGTGATGTAGCGGGAGTCACCGGGGAGCTGTTTTTT.

This clonotype was seen at least ten times. J is TRBJ2-6 and V is TRBV11-1; D gene uncertain. CDR3 length equals 13 residues. Germline V gene sequence: CDR1 SGHAT, CDR2 FQDESV (reference sequence). The CDR3 reads CASQPVMANVLTF. The CDR3 nucleotides are TGTGCGAGCCAACCGGTCATGGCCAACGTCCTGACTTTC.

The chain is built from TRBV19 and TRBJ2-1; 9 bases align to TRBD2. The CDR3 covers 15 residues. The trim removed 5 bases at V and 8 bases at J, leaving 10 bases unmatched. Germline CDR1 reads LNHDA; CDR2 reads SQIVND (reference sequence). CDR3 nucleotides: TGTGCCAGTAGTTCGGGCGGGAGGGCCGCACATGAGCAGTTCTTC. Amino acid sequence: CASSSGGRAAHEQFF.